Below, one TCR beta chain is given with its context. Its antigen remains unknown. Primers: 60 Vbeta forward and 13 Jbeta reverse. Only in-frame clones appear in the TCRdb table, and some are missing; sequencing was by immunoSEQ multiplex PCR. The table has 60,000 to 75,000 clones, approximately 75% seen once; the top ten hold about 12%. This entry comes from a study of cytomegalovirus exposure and HLA in healthy donors. CDR1 is SQVTM and CDR2 is ANQGSEA in the germline V gene. Trimming pared 0 bases from V and 6 bases from J, leaving 8 bases between. CDR3 length equals 12 residues. Study-wide results and caveats: Overall, around 160 TCR beta chains were annotated as cytomegalovirus-associated.

The TCR was taken from a woman aged 40 to 55 in good health and CMV-seropositive. Sequenced sample: PBMCs. This rearrangement joins TRBV29-1 to TRBJ1-1; unclear D gene. CDR3 bases: TGCAGCGTTGAAGAATCCTTCGCTGAAGCTTTCTTT. Its protein is CSVEESFAEAFF.